This T cell receptor beta chain is from a study of blood T cell repertoires in COVID-19. Study context: The samples span acute and convalescent COVID-19 from the United States, Italy and Spain. T cells, B-cell-depleted T cells, or PBMCs supplied cDNA or gDNA.

In the original analysis: Reference gene primers were amplified, and this amplification served to estimate nucleated cell counts. Data came from immunoSEQ multiplex PCR; TCRdb stores just in-frame clones and leaves some out. V and J calls and clone size are as listed in that table; D and trimming were resolved from the DNA. The sample records around 160,000 clones, 81% being singletons. Trimming stripped 0 bases from V and 10 bases from J, with 12 bases between. This CDR3 has 13 amino acids. Germline CDR1 LGHDT, CDR2 YNNKEL (reference sequence). V gene TRBV3-1 (or the pseudogene TRBV3-2) combines with J gene TRBJ1-1, with D possibly matching TRBD1 (6 bases). This clonotype originated in a man aged 55 to 70 with active or convalescent COVID-19. The specimen sequenced was peripheral blood. CDR3 region: CASSQDRGGGAFF. The CDR3 nucleotides are TGTGCCAGCAGCCAAGACAGGGGAGGGGGAGCTTTCTTT.